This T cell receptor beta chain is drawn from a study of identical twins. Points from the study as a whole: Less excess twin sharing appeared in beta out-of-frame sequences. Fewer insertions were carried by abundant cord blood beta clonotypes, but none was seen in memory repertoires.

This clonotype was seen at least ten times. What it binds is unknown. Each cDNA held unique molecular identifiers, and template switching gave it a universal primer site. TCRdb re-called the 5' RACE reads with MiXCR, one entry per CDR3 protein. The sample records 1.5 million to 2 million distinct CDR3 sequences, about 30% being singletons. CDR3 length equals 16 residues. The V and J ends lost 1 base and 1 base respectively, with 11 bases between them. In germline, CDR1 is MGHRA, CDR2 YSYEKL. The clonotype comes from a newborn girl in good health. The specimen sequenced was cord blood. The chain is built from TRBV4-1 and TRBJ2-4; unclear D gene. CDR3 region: CASSQGSGLAKNIQYF. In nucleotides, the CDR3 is TGCGCCAGCAGCCAAGGGTCTGGCCTCGCCAAAAACATTCAGTACTTC.